This T cell receptor beta chain originates from a study of beta chain features in type 1 diabetes. Broader study findings: All four CD4+ subsets from Type 1 diabetes patients carried moderately but significantly shorter TCRB CDR3s.

Reverse transcription of all isolated RNA meant that expressed TCRB transcripts were sequenced. The method was immunoSEQ multiplex PCR; TCRdb's version includes in-frame clones alone and lacks a portion of them. The repertoire has fewer than 350,000 clones, approximately 15% of them found once; the top ten carry less than 0.02%. To note about this clone: Its specificity is unknown.

V trimming: 3 bases; J trimming: 6 bases; junction bases outside the gene matches: 5. Germline V gene lookup returns CDR1 SGHRS and CDR2 YFSETQ. The CDR3 extends over 13 amino acids. This clonotype was obtained from a man aged 18 to 35 with type 1 diabetes. The chain combines TRBV5-1 with TRBJ2-7, with 8 positions matching TRBD1. The source material was naive CD4+ T cells from blood. CDR3 coding DNA: TGCGCCAGCAGCTCAGGACAGGGCAGCGAGCAGTACTTC. This codes for CASSSGQGSEQYF.